The clone carrying this T cell receptor beta chain was seen only a few times. Averaging approximately 110 mL, one heparinised blood draw came from each individual donor. The record originates from a study of beta chain features in type 1 diabetes. Every bit of the isolated RNA underwent reverse transcription, so sequencing read expressed TCRB transcripts. Sequenced by immunoSEQ multiplex PCR; TCRdb stores in-frame clones only, minus some. The sample lists hundreds of thousands of clones, less than 20% occurring once. The receptor was isolated from a man aged 18 to 35 in good health. Sample: naive CD4+ T cells from blood.

The CDR3 nucleotides are TGTGCCAGCAGCTTAGTACTCCAGGGGCGCGGTAGCTACACCTTC. This sequence encodes CASSLVLQGRGSYTF. This sequence joins TRBV7-2 and TRBJ1-2; D might be TRBD1 (6 bases). The CDR3 extends over 15 amino acids. CDR1 and CDR2 (germline): SGHTA, FQGNSA. Trimming removed 1 base from V and 9 bases from J, with 18 bases in between.